A single sample gave rise to the 24 T cell receptor beta chains below, sequenced in a study of T cells in Graves' hyperthyroidism and ophthalmopathy (dated by TCRdb to the late 2010s). Receptor amplification or capture employed multiplex PCR. Sequencing was performed on an Illumina HiSeq 2000. TCR beta CDR3 regions were amplified from RNA transcripts. For the first round of RT-PCR on the TCR CDR3, the HTBI primer set was used together with the Qiagen OneStep RT-PCR kit. TCRdb ran its own pipeline on the public reads, namely fastp trimming at Q25 and MiXCR clone calling, and kept in-frame beta chains. Rows merge per CDR3 protein into single entries with the most common DNA and genes. The sample table contains approximately 740,000 distinct CDR3 sequences; only one count was recorded for roughly 15% of them. More than 8.5% of the sample comes from the top ten. The sequencing input was blood. These receptors came from a woman aged 18-29 years with Graves' hyperthyroidism.

Points on this clonotype: This may come from a read error, since a much larger clone is one base off. This rearrangement joins TRBV30 to TRBJ2-1; D gene uncertain. V lost 2 bases, J lost 6 bases, and 8 bases lay in between. The V gene's germline CDR1 is GTSNPN and CDR2 SVGIG (reference sequence). The CDR3 has 12 residues. The CDR3 nucleotides are TGTGCCTGGAGTTACAGATGCAATGAGCAGTTCTTC. As protein: CAWSYRCNEQFF.

This clonotype was picked up a small number of times. J is TRBJ2-7 and V is TRBV15, with 14 bases identical to TRBD2. Germline lookup yields CDR1 LNHNV and CDR2 YYDKDF (reference sequence). The CDR3 totals 20 residues. Unmatched junction bases numbered 15, after V lost 1 base and J lost 4 bases. The CDR3 nucleotides read TGTGCCACCAGCAGAGGATTCGGGACTAGCGGGAGACGTGACAGGTACGAGCAGTACTTC. Translated, it gives CATSRGFGTSGRRDRYEQYF.

The V and J genes are TRBV7-9 and TRBJ2-2; unclear D gene. This CDR3 has 16 residues. Trimming took 6 bases from V and 0 from J, leaving 14 bases between them. Germline-derived CDR1 and CDR2 are SEHNR and FQNEAQ (reference sequence). In nucleotides, the CDR3 is TGTGCCAGCAGGTCTGGACCTAGGGCGAACACCGGGGAGCTGTTTTTT. Translating gives CASRSGPRANTGELFF. The variable domain in full, completed from reference TRBV7-9 and TRBJ2-2, reads DTGVSQNPRHKITKRGQNVTFRCDPISEHNRLYWYRQTLGQGPEFLTYFQNEAQLEKSRLLSDRFSAERPKGSFSTLEIQRTEQGDSAMYLCASRSGPRANTGELFFGEGSRLTVL.

This rearrangement joins TRBV20-1 to TRBJ1-2; possibly TRBD1 for D (6 bases). The CDR3 has 11 residues. Germline-derived CDR1 and CDR2 are DFQATT and SNEGSKA (reference sequence). Trimming took off 6 bases at V and 7 bases at J, with 12 bases between the two ends. Written as DNA, the CDR3 is TGCAGTGCCCACAGGGCCTGTGGCTACACCTTC. Encoded protein: CSAHRACGYTF.

The sample holds many counts of this clonotype. CDR3 in amino acids: CASSFYGRSYNEQFF. The CDR3 DNA sequence: TGTGCCAGCAGTTTTTATGGGCGCTCCTACAATGAGCAGTTCTTC. This chain uses TRBV28 with TRBJ2-1; D remains ambiguous. The CDR3 runs 15 residues. Trimming removed 3 bases at V and 0 bases at J, with 9 bases between. Germline V CDR1 and CDR2: MDHEN, SYDVKM.

The chain joins TRBV12-3 or TRBV12-4 to TRBJ2-5; the D gene is possibly TRBD2 (6 bases). The CDR3 totals 13 residues. The germline V and J ends were trimmed by 6 bases and 2 bases, with 10 bases remaining between them. The CDR3 protein is CASRGGLQETQYF. For the CDR3, the DNA is TGTGCCAGCAGGGGGGGACTTCAAGAGACCCAGTACTTC.

This clonotype has ten or more counts. The chain carries TRBV6-1 and TRBJ2-3; 7 bases are a match to TRBD2. The CDR3 runs to 13 residues. CDR1 is MNHNS and CDR2 is SASEGT in the germline V gene. The junction had 6 bases not matched to a gene; V was cut back by 10 bases and J by 2 bases. CDR3: CANARDYTDTQYF. CDR3 nucleotide sequence: TGTGCCAACGCCCGGGACTACACAGATACGCAGTATTTT.

This clonotype occurred many times. The chain is built from TRBV12-3 or TRBV12-4 and TRBJ2-7, with a weak D call TRBD2 (6 bases). V lost 6 bases and J 4 bases, leaving 19 bases between the germline ends. CDR3 length equals 15 residues. The CDR3 coding sequence is TGTGCCAGCAGCTCTTTGGAGGGAGTCGCGTACGAGCAGTACTTC. This codes for CASSSLEGVAYEQYF.

This clonotype has at least ten counts. This sequence joins TRBV20-1 and TRBJ1-5; D ambiguous. Trimming left V 4 bases short and J 1 base short, with 17 bases between. CDR1 and CDR2 from the germline V gene are DFQATT and SNEGSKA (reference sequence). The CDR3 is 16 residues long. CDR3 DNA: TGCAGTGCTACCCGTAGCGGTCAGCACAGCAATCAGCCCCAGCATTTT. As protein: CSATRSGQHSNQPQHF.

This clonotype showed up just a few times. This chain connects TRBV28 to TRBJ2-2, with D tentatively TRBD1 or TRBD2 (5 bases each). V was trimmed by 6 bases and J by 4 bases, leaving 18 bases between them. Germline CDR1 reads MDHEN; CDR2 reads SYDVKM. This CDR3 comprises 16 residues. In DNA form, the CDR3 reads TGTGCCAGCAGGACAAGAGGGGTTCCAGGCACCGGGGAGCTGTTTTTT. Amino acid sequence: CASRTRGVPGTGELFF.

J is TRBJ2-7 and V is TRBV4-3, with a weak D call TRBD2 (5 bases). The CDR3 is made up of 15 amino acids. Germline V gene data show CDR1 as LGHNA and CDR2 as YSLEER. V was trimmed by 0 bases and J by 1 base, leaving 10 bases between them. This CDR3 is CASSQEVGGSYEQYF. The CDR3 DNA follows: TGCGCCAGCAGCCAAGAGGTTGGCGGGTCCTACGAGCAGTACTTC.

The chain uses TRBV7-9 and TRBJ1-2, with D unresolved. Per germline, CDR1 SEHNR and CDR2 FQNEAQ (reference sequence). V lost 3 bases, J lost 5 bases, and 10 bases lay in between. This CDR3 is 13 amino acids long. The CDR3 DNA follows: TGTGCCAGCAGCTTCGCAAGAACTTATGGCTACACCTTC. This codes for CASSFARTYGYTF.

This clonotype has at least ten counts. V gene TRBV15 combines with J gene TRBJ2-1, with 11 positions matching TRBD2. Germline CDR1 and CDR2: LNHNV and YYDKDF (reference sequence). The V segment lost 3 bases and the J segment 5 bases; nucleotides outside the gene matches: 3. There are 15 residues in the CDR3. Written as DNA, the CDR3 is TGTGCCACCAGCAGGGGACTAGCGGAGAACAATGAGCAGTTCTTC. It specifies CATSRGLAENNEQFF.

This clonotype came up many times. The CDR3 DNA sequence: TGCGCCAGCAGTGCGAGCCGTTACAATGAGCAGTTCTTC. This translates into CASSASRYNEQFF. The chain carries TRBV10-1 and TRBJ2-1; D is ambiguous. Trimming left V 4 bases short and J 4 bases short, with 8 bases between. The germline V gene has CDR1 WNHNN and CDR2 SYGVQD (reference sequence). The CDR3 length is 13 residues.

This clonotype was seen more than once but under ten times. J is TRBJ2-2 and V is TRBV25-1, with TRBD2 matching over 8 bases. Unmatched junction bases numbered 4, after V lost 0 bases and J lost 4 bases. The CDR3 has 16 residues. In germline, CDR1 is MGHDK, CDR2 SYGVNS. The CDR3 bases are TGTGCCAGCAGTGAATATAGGCTAGCGGGCACCGGGGAGCTGTTTTTT. This codes for CASSEYRLAGTGELFF.

The chain links TRBV2 to TRBJ2-5; TRBD2 aligns across 10 bases. Germline V CDR1 and CDR2: SNHLY, FYNNEI. This CDR3 is built from 15 residues. V was clipped by 1 base and J by 5 bases; unmatched bases: 4. CDR3 sequence: CASSEVAGGLETQYF. The CDR3 region has the DNA TGTGCCAGCAGTGAAGTAGCGGGAGGTTTGGAGACCCAGTACTTC.

This clonotype was counted between two and nine times. The gene calls are TRBV20-1 and TRBJ2-3; 10 bases align to TRBD2. The CDR3 consists of 14 residues. V lost 5 bases, J lost 7 bases, and 9 bases stayed unmatched. Per the germline V gene, CDR1 is DFQATT and CDR2 is SNEGSKA (reference sequence). The CDR3: CSAPPGLAEYTQYF. In DNA, the CDR3 is TGCAGTGCTCCACCCGGACTAGCGGAGTATACGCAGTATTTT.

This clonotype came up many times. This chain joins TRBV20-1 and TRBJ1-5; tentatively, D is TRBD1 (5 bases). Germline V gene lookup returns CDR1 DFQATT and CDR2 SNEGSKA (reference sequence). The germline V and J ends were trimmed by 6 bases and 5 bases, with 20 bases remaining between them. This CDR3 has 15 amino acids. Written as DNA, the CDR3 is TGCAGTGCCCATGACAGTTATGCTTCCCATCAGCCCCAGCATTTT. Its protein product is CSAHDSYASHQPQHF.

V usage is TRBV27 and J usage is TRBJ1-5; D gene unclear. Germline V gene lookup returns CDR1 MNHEY and CDR2 SMNVEV (reference sequence). Trimming stripped 3 bases from V and 6 bases from J, with 15 bases between. CDR3 size: 15 residues. The CDR3 sequence is CASSFDGSPSQPQHF. CDR3 DNA: TGTGCCAGCAGTTTCGATGGTAGCCCCAGTCAGCCCCAGCATTTT.

The rearrangement joins TRBV6-5 to TRBJ2-7, with 8 bases lining up with TRBD1. The CDR3 loop spans 16 amino acids. The V gene's germline CDR1 is MNHEY and CDR2 SVGAGI. V dropped 4 bases and J dropped 0; count of bases not matched to a gene: 8. CDR3 sequence: CASSSGTGPSSYEQYF. DNA for the CDR3: TGTGCCAGCAGTTCCGGGACAGGCCCGAGCTCCTACGAGCAGTACTTC.

This clonotype was seen repeatedly, ten times or more. The chain has TRBV7-2 and TRBJ1-1; D perhaps matches TRBD1 (5 bases). V shed 2 bases and J shed 4 bases, with 11 bases lying between them. Germline CDR1 SGHTA, CDR2 FQGNSA. There are 14 residues in the CDR3. The CDR3 region is CASSLISGGTEAFF. CDR3 sequence (DNA): TGTGCCAGCAGCTTAATTTCTGGGGGCACTGAAGCTTTCTTT. Full variable domain (remainder filled in from reference TRBV7-2 and TRBJ1-1): GAGVSQSPSNKVTEKGKDVELRCDPISGHTALYWYRQSLGQGLEFLIYFQGNSAPDKSGLPSDRFSAERTGGSVSTLTIQRTQQEDSAVYLCASSLISGGTEAFFGQGTRLTVV.

This clonotype appeared a few times. V is TRBV27 and J is TRBJ1-6; D perhaps matches TRBD1 (5 bases). The CDR3 has 14 residues. Between the trimmed V and J ends, which lost 6 bases and 4 bases, there was a span of 10 bases. Germline CDR1 MNHEY, CDR2 SMNVEV (reference sequence). Here the CDR3 reads CASRLGTYNSPLHF. Written as DNA, the CDR3 is TGTGCCAGCAGGCTAGGGACGTATAATTCACCCCTCCACTTT.

This clonotype was picked up a small number of times. CDR3 coding DNA: TGTGCCAGCAGTTTGTCGTTCTGGCCGGAAAACCACTACGAGCAGTACTTC. Residues: CASSLSFWPENHYEQYF. The chain uses TRBV6-5 and TRBJ2-7; D is uncertain. Deletions cut 4 bases from V and 3 bases from J, with 22 bases between. There are 17 residues in the CDR3. Germline CDR1 reads MNHEY; CDR2 reads SVGAGI.

This clonotype turned up a few times. The V and J genes are TRBV7-2 and TRBJ2-2, with 9 nucleotides matching TRBD1. CDR3 length: 15 amino acids. The V and J ends lost 6 bases and 7 bases, in that order; junction bases with no gene match: 9. Germline assignment: CDR1 SGHTA and CDR2 FQGNSA. The CDR3 sequence: CASRSYRGRSGELFF. The CDR3 coding sequence is TGTGCCAGCAGGTCCTACAGGGGGCGGAGCGGGGAGCTGTTTTTT.